This T cell receptor (beta chain) is drawn from a study of shared clonotypes between healthy human individuals. This clone was picked up one time. Its antigen is still unknown. Healthy HIV-negative adults without recent acute infections or vaccinations served as donors. Investigators spread the genomic DNA of each subset evenly over several immunoSEQ plates. Measured with immunoSEQ multiplex PCR; TCRdb has only the in-frame clones, and not every one. Of hundreds of thousands of clones in the sample, approximately 77% are singletons; the top ten hold about 11%. Study conclusions and caveats: Sampling involved blood alone; tissue repertoires likely differ.

Germline-derived CDR1 and CDR2 are SGHRS and YFSETQ. V was trimmed by 1 base and J by 2 bases, leaving 10 bases between them. This CDR3 is 15 amino acids long. The TCR was taken from a woman between 40 and 55 years old in good health. Some clones in this sample may be carry-over from other donors' samples. The sample consisted of PBMCs. V and J are TRBV5-1 and TRBJ1-5; weak D call: TRBD1 (6 bases). CDR3 coding DNA: TGCGCCAGCAGCTTGTCGGCAGGGGGCAATCAGCCCCAGCATTTT. Its protein product is CASSLSAGGNQPQHF.